The rows below give T cell receptor beta chains drawn from one sample of a study of T cell responses to AZD1222 COVID-19 vaccine. Profiled with immunoSEQ multiplex PCR; TCRdb holds only in-frame clones, not every one. The sample includes around 150,000 clones, over 75% of them seen just once. Sequenced material: peripheral blood, taken 28 days after the second dose of the MenACWY control vaccine. These receptors were obtained from an adult who received the MenACWY meningococcal vaccine as a control. The CDR3 runs from the conserved cysteine through the conserved F or W. The D gene is left open where the match is weak. A row's size may be missing; if present it is once, few, many or a size class.

J gene,V gene,clone size,D gene,CDR3 DNA,CDR3 protein
TRBJ1-1,TRBV28,NA,NA,TGTGCCAGCCTACAGTCATACGGGCGTAGTGAAGCTTTCTTT,CASLQSYGRSEAFF
TRBJ1-1,TRBV7-8,NA,NA,TGTGCCAGCAGCTTATTTGAGGGCGGCTTTAACACTGAAGCTTTCTTT,CASSLFEGGFNTEAFF
TRBJ1-4,TRBV18,NA,NA,TGTGCCAGCTCACCTTCCGAGGGCTTGGGTGAAAAACTGTTTTTT,CASSPSEGLGEKLFF
TRBJ1-3,TRBV5-1,NA,NA,TGCGCCAGCAGCCCTTGGACGGACTCTGGAAACACCATATATTTT,CASSPWTDSGNTIYF
TRBJ2-3,TRBV24-1,NA,NA,TGTGCCACCAGTCGGGGGAGCCCAGATACGCAGTATTTT,CATSRGSPDTQYF
TRBJ1-6,TRBV19,once,TRBD1,TGTGCCAGTAGTATTACAGGGGTAATTAATTCACCCCTCCACTTT,CASSITGVINSPLHF
TRBJ1-2,TRBV5-1,once,NA,TGCGCCAGCAGCAGCGAATTGGGGGGATTAGTTGGCTACACCTTC,CASSSELGGLVGYTF
TRBJ1-1,TRBV6-2/TRBV6-3,NA,NA,TGTGCCAGCAGTTACGCGTCCCGAATTAATGAAGCTTTCTTT,CASSYASRINEAFF
TRBJ2-2,TRBV7-9,NA,NA,TGTGCCAGCGGGTATGGAGACGGGGAGCTGTTTTTT,CASGYGDGELFF
TRBJ2-7,TRBV5-1,NA,TRBD2,TGCGCCAGCAGCTTGAACCTAGCGGGAGGAGACTACGAGCAGTACTTC,CASSLNLAGGDYEQYF
TRBJ2-3,TRBV19,NA,TRBD2,TGTGCCAGTAAACGCGGCGGGAGGACTAGCACAGATACGCAGTATTTT,CASKRGGRTSTDTQYF
TRBJ1-1,TRBV6-5,NA,TRBD1,TGTGCCAGCAGGAGGACAGGGGTTAACACTGAAGCTTTCTTT,CASRRTGVNTEAFF
TRBJ2-2,TRBV7-7,NA,NA,TGTGCTAGCAGCCCATCGGCTCGGCCCGGGGAGCTGTTTTTT,CASSPSARPGELFF
TRBJ2-7,TRBV5-1,NA,TRBD2,TGCGCCAGCAGCTTGGGGACTAGCGGGGTCTACGAGCAGTACTTC,CASSLGTSGVYEQYF
TRBJ2-7,TRBV11-3,NA,NA,TGTGCCAGCAGCTTAGCGGTGGGATCCTACGAGCAGTACTTC,CASSLAVGSYEQYF
TRBJ1-2,TRBV5-5,NA,NA,TGTGCCAGCAGCTTAATGGAGCTGTCTAACTATGGCTACACCTTC,CASSLMELSNYGYTF
TRBJ2-5,TRBV9,NA,TRBD2,TGTGCCAGCAGCGTAGCTAGCGGGGGGGCAGGGACCCAGTACTTC,CASSVASGGAGTQYF
TRBJ1-2,TRBV7-9,NA,NA,TGTGCCAGCAGCTTACAAGGGGACAACTATGGCTACACCTTC,CASSLQGDNYGYTF
TRBJ2-4,TRBV14,few,NA,TGTGCCAGCAGCCAAGATCGGCAGTCCTCAAACATTCAGTACTTC,CASSQDRQSSNIQYF
TRBJ1-2,TRBV14,NA,NA,TGTGCCAGCAGCCTGGCGGGGGTGCATGGCTACACCTTC,CASSLAGVHGYTF
TRBJ1-2,TRBV28,once,NA,TGTGCCAGCAGTTTAACAGACTATGGCTACACCTTC,CASSLTDYGYTF
TRBJ2-3,TRBV5-4,NA,TRBD1,TGTGCCAGCAGCGATCCCAGGGGGCGCGGGGATACGCAGTATTTT,CASSDPRGRGDTQYF
TRBJ2-5,TRBV5-1,NA,TRBD2,TGCGCCAGCAGCTGGGAGGGACGGCTGTACCAAGAGACCCAGTACTTC,CASSWEGRLYQETQYF
TRBJ2-1,TRBV5-6,NA,TRBD1,TGTGCCAGCAGCTTCGGGACAGCCTTACCTAACGAGCAGTTCTTC,CASSFGTALPNEQFF
TRBJ1-6,TRBV11-2,NA,TRBD1,TGTGCCAGCAGCCCACAGGGGGACAATTCACCCCTCCACTTT,CASSPQGDNSPLHF
TRBJ1-5,TRBV7-5,NA,NA,TGTGTCAGAAGCTTAGAGTTCTTGGCAGGGTCCGCCAATCAGCCCCAGCATTTT,CVRSLEFLAGSANQPQHF
TRBJ1-1,TRBV5-6,NA,NA,TGTGCCAGCAGCTTGGCTGGGAACACTGAAGCTTTCTTT,CASSLAGNTEAFF
TRBJ2-1,TRBV5-4,NA,NA,TGTGCCAGCAGCTTGGCTAGCAATGAGCAGTTCTTC,CASSLASNEQFF